The next 29 T cell receptor beta chains were all read from a single sample in a study of T cell repertoires in cytomegalovirus infection. These receptors' antigens are unknown. TCRdb independently ran MiXCR on the reads; one entry per CDR3 protein. The sample holds under 850,000 distinct CDR3 sequences, around a third seen once. Sample: cultured PBMCs, taken from culture after CMV antigen stimulation. The receptors originated from a human donor in good health (CMV status not recorded). Some clones in this sample may be carry-over from other donors' samples.

The V call is TRBV24-1, the J call TRBJ2-7; D perhaps matches TRBD1 (6 bases). This CDR3 comprises 14 residues. V lost 3 bases, J lost 2 bases, and 10 bases lay in between. CDR1 is KGHDR and CDR2 is SFDVKD in the germline V gene. For the CDR3, the DNA is TGTGCCACCAGTGATCCCGGACAGCCCTACGAGCAGTACTTC. Its protein is CATSDPGQPYEQYF.

For this clonotype: An end of the junction does not agree with germline; a read error may underlie this. The CDR3 is CSAKYGSSETQYF. DNA for the CDR3: TGCAGCGCTAAATACGGGTCTTCAGAGACCCAGTACTTC. The V and J genes are TRBV20-1 and TRBJ2-5; unclear D gene. Germline values: CDR1 DFQATT, CDR2 SNEGSKA (reference sequence). This CDR3 region has 13 residues.

V and J are TRBV12-3 or TRBV12-4 and TRBJ2-3; the D is unclear. This CDR3 is 12 amino acids long. Trimming took off 3 bases at V and 8 bases at J, with 9 bases between the two ends. The CDR3 bases are TGTGCCAGCAGTTTCCAAACCGCTACGCAGTATTTT. Translated, it gives CASSFQTATQYF.

V and J are TRBV19 and TRBJ2-3; D perhaps matches TRBD2 (5 bases). This CDR3 has 15 amino acids. The germline gives CDR1 LNHDA, CDR2 SQIVND (reference sequence). The V and J ends lost 3 bases and 2 bases respectively, with 12 bases between them. The CDR3 here is CASSMLRAPTDTQYF. The CDR3 region has the DNA TGTGCCAGTAGTATGTTGAGGGCCCCCACAGATACGCAGTATTTT.

J is TRBJ2-3 and V is TRBV20-1; TRBD2 aligns across 11 bases. The trim removed 3 bases at V and 0 bases at J, leaving 11 bases unmatched. The CDR3 covers 18 residues. Germline V gene lookup returns CDR1 DFQATT and CDR2 SNEGSKA (reference sequence). The DNA of the CDR3 is TGCAGTGCTAGTAGGCTAGCGGGAGGCCGACCGAGCACAGATACGCAGTATTTT. It translates to CSASRLAGGRPSTDTQYF.

This clonotype was seen many times. V and J are TRBV7-2 and TRBJ1-3, with D possibly TRBD1 on 5 matching bases. Between the trimmed V and J ends, which lost 5 bases and 2 bases, there was a span of 25 bases. Germline V gene data show CDR1 as SGHTA and CDR2 as FQGNSA. There are 19 residues in the CDR3. CDR3 region: CASSTPGGSGSVAGNTIYF. The DNA of the CDR3 is TGTGCCAGCAGCACCCCCGGGGGTTCAGGATCGGTGGCTGGAAACACCATATATTTT.

The chain recombines TRBV10-3 with TRBJ2-3; 12 bases are a match to TRBD2. V shed 7 bases, J shed 0 bases, and the junction held 14 bases outside the gene matches. The CDR3 runs to 19 residues. Germline V CDR1 and CDR2: ENHRY, SYGVKD. The CDR3 DNA follows: TGTGCCATCAAACCAGGACTAGCGGGACAGCAATCAAGCACAGATACGCAGTATTTT. This translates into CAIKPGLAGQQSSTDTQYF.

In its sample, this clonotype was seen a few times. This sequence joins TRBV7-6 and TRBJ1-1; D unclear. Germline V lookup: CDR1 SGHVS, CDR2 FNYEAQ. The CDR3 has 13 residues. V lost 2 bases, J lost 9 bases, and 13 bases lay in between. CDR3 residues: CASSLRVELQAFF. Here the CDR3 DNA reads TGTGCCAGCAGCTTACGGGTAGAGTTGCAAGCTTTCTTT.

V usage is TRBV20-1 and J usage is TRBJ1-1; D is possibly TRBD1 (5 bases). Germline assignment: CDR1 DFQATT and CDR2 SNEGSKA (reference sequence). There are 13 residues in the CDR3. V lost 6 bases to trimming and J lost 8 bases, with 19 bases between them. The DNA of the CDR3 is TGCAGTGCCCCCGGAACGGGGCAGAACGAAGCTTTCTTT. Its protein product is CSAPGTGQNEAFF.

The chain joins TRBV6-1 to TRBJ2-7; 10 bases line up with TRBD2. Germline values: CDR1 MNHNS, CDR2 SASEGT. The CDR3 covers 15 residues. Trimming at V came to 9 bases and at J to 0 bases, leaving 8 bases not matched to a gene. The CDR3 nucleotides read TGTGCCAGTTCACGAACTAGCGGGATCTCCTACGAGCAGTACTTC. Translating it yields CASSRTSGISYEQYF.

V usage is TRBV4-3 and J usage is TRBJ2-3, with D unresolved. The germline CDR1 and CDR2 sequences are LGHNA and YSLEER. The V gene lost 4 bases and the J gene lost 0 bases, with 17 bases spanning the gap. The CDR3 extends over 17 amino acids. DNA of the CDR3: TGCGCCAGCAGCCTCCCGAAAGAAGGTTCCAGCACAGATACGCAGTATTTT. Amino acids: CASSLPKEGSSTDTQYF.

The chain links TRBV2 to TRBJ2-2, with D unresolved. Germline CDR1 reads SNHLY; CDR2 reads FYNNEI. This CDR3 is 13 amino acids long. V gave up 8 bases and J gave up 5 bases, with 12 bases separating them. CDR3 nucleotides: TGTGCCAGCGTCGAAGATGAGACCGGGGAGCTGTTTTTT. Residues: CASVEDETGELFF.

The chain is built from TRBV12-3 or TRBV12-4 and TRBJ2-5; perhaps TRBD1 as D (6 bases). V was trimmed by 5 bases and J by 4 bases, leaving 11 bases between them. The CDR3 contains 13 residues. The CDR3 nucleotides are TGTGCCAGCAGTCCAGGGGAACGAGAGACCCAGTACTTC. Its translation: CASSPGERETQYF.

This clonotype was detected a few times. The chain recombines TRBV25-1 with TRBJ2-1, with TRBD2 as a possible D gene (7 bases). Trimming took off 1 base at V and 3 bases at J, with 13 bases between the two ends. CDR1 is MGHDK and CDR2 is SYGVNS in the germline V gene. The CDR3 spans 16 residues. CDR3 DNA sequence: TGTGCCAGCAGTGAATTCCTCGGGGGGCGCTACAATGAGCAGTTCTTC. Its protein product is CASSEFLGGRYNEQFF.

This clonotype appeared a few times. V and J are TRBV7-8 and TRBJ1-2, with TRBD1 as a possible D gene (5 bases). This CDR3 has 14 amino acids. Germline assignment: CDR1 SGHVS and CDR2 FQNEAQ. With 5 bases removed from V and 7 bases from J, the gap between germline ends came to 17 bases. CDR3: CASSPKRTGAGYTF. CDR3 in DNA: TGTGCCAGCAGCCCTAAGAGGACCGGGGCTGGCTACACCTTC.

V is TRBV28 and J is TRBJ2-3; tentatively, D is TRBD2 (5 bases). Trimming took off 3 bases at V and 6 bases at J, with 13 bases between the two ends. Germline-derived CDR1 and CDR2 are MDHEN and SYDVKM. The CDR3 consists of 14 residues. The CDR3 loop reads CASSFSGPGDTQYF. CDR3 coding DNA: TGTGCCAGCAGTTTCAGCGGTCCGGGGGATACGCAGTATTTT. The full variable domain, rest sourced from reference TRBV28 and TRBJ2-3, is DVKVTQSSRYLVKRTGEKVFLECVQDMDHENMFWYRQDPGLGLRLIYFSYDVKMKEKGDIPEGYSVSREKKERFSLILESASTNQTSMYLCASSFSGPGDTQYFGPGTRLTVL.

This chain connects TRBV5-4 to TRBJ1-4; possibly TRBD1 for D (5 bases). Per germline, CDR1 SGHNT and CDR2 YYREEE (reference sequence). The CDR3 is 16 residues long. Trimming stripped 3 bases from V and 5 bases from J, with 17 bases between. CDR3: CASSSGVGGTNEKLFF. In nucleotides, the CDR3 is TGTGCCAGCAGCTCGGGGGTGGGGGGAACAAATGAAAAACTGTTTTTT.

This clonotype was observed a handful of times. The J gene is TRBJ2-5, the V gene TRBV20-1, with D perhaps matching TRBD2 (5 bases). With 3 bases removed from V and 5 bases from J, the gap between germline ends came to 13 bases. This CDR3 is 13 amino acids long. The germline V gene encodes CDR1 DFQATT and CDR2 SNEGSKA (reference sequence). The CDR3 loop reads CSASPGVGETQYF. The CDR3 region has the DNA TGCAGTGCTAGCCCCGGGGTTGGTGAGACCCAGTACTTC.

The chain uses TRBV19 and TRBJ2-7; 7 bases are a match to TRBD2. The CDR3 is 14 residues long. Germline V gene data show CDR1 as LNHDA and CDR2 as SQIVND (reference sequence). Trimming cost V 9 bases and J 3 bases; bases outside gene matches: 11. CDR3 protein: CASSAAGLLYEQYF. In DNA, the CDR3 is TGTGCCAGCTCCGCCGCGGGACTACTCTACGAGCAGTACTTC.

This clonotype was recorded many times. The rearrangement uses TRBV7-2 and TRBJ2-5; TRBD2 matches 10 bases. This CDR3 region has 15 residues. CDR1 is SGHTA and CDR2 is FQGNSA in the germline V gene. V gave up 2 bases and J gave up 5 bases; unmatched junction bases: 5. The CDR3 nucleotides read TGTGCCAGCAGCTTATTCAGCGGGGGGGCGGAGACCCAGTACTTC. As protein: CASSLFSGGAETQYF.

V usage is TRBV12-5 and J usage is TRBJ2-5, with a possible D match to TRBD1 (6 bases). The germline V gene encodes CDR1 LGHNT and CDR2 FRNRAP. The V gene lost 9 bases and the J gene lost 5 bases, with 13 bases spanning the gap. This CDR3 has 12 residues. In DNA form, the CDR3 reads TGTGCTAGCCAGGGGCCAGGGGAGACCCAGTACTTC. Translation: CASQGPGETQYF.

J is TRBJ1-5 and V is TRBV19; D call uncertain. Germline V gene sequence: CDR1 LNHDA, CDR2 SQIVND (reference sequence). The CDR3 extends over 17 amino acids. V shed 3 bases and J shed 6 bases, with 21 bases lying between them. The CDR3 DNA is TGTGCCAGTAGTATGTTCTGGGATTCTGTTAAGGGTCAGCCCCAGCATTTT. It specifies CASSMFWDSVKGQPQHF. Drawing the rest from reference TRBV19 and TRBJ1-5, the complete variable domain is DGGITQSPKYLFRKEGQNVTLSCEQNLNHDAMYWYRQDPGQGLRLIYYSQIVNDFQKGDIAEGYSVSREKKESFPLTVTSAQKNPTAFYLCASSMFWDSVKGQPQHFGDGTRLSIL.

The rearrangement uses TRBV7-9 and TRBJ1-2; tentative D call: TRBD1 (5 bases). Germline lookup yields CDR1 SEHNR and CDR2 FQNEAQ (reference sequence). The ends were cut back, 4 bases at V and 0 bases at J, with 12 bases in the middle. This CDR3 comprises 15 residues. The CDR3 here is CASSSTRGANYGYTF. DNA of the CDR3: TGTGCCAGCAGCTCCACAAGGGGCGCTAACTATGGCTACACCTTC. Supplemented by reference TRBV7-9 and TRBJ1-2, the full variable domain reads DTGVSQNPRHKITKRGQNVTFRCDPISEHNRLYWYRQTLGQGPEFLTYFQNEAQLEKSRLLSDRFSAERPKGSFSTLEIQRTEQGDSAMYLCASSSTRGANYGYTFGSGTRLTVV.

This clonotype has at least ten counts. The chain has TRBV7-2 and TRBJ1-6, with 9 nucleotides matching TRBD1. V shed 6 bases and J 8 bases; nucleotides not matched to a gene: 5. This CDR3 is 14 amino acids long. Germline-derived CDR1 and CDR2 are SGHTA and FQGNSA. The CDR3 nucleotides are TGTGCCAGCAGGCCCGGGACAGGGTATTCACCCCTCCACTTT. This encodes CASRPGTGYSPLHF.

This clonotype was observed a few times. This chain uses TRBV7-9 with TRBJ1-2; unclear D gene. Trimming pared 5 bases from V and 0 bases from J, leaving 13 bases between. The CDR3 has 15 residues. Per the germline V gene, CDR1 is SEHNR and CDR2 is FQNEAQ (reference sequence). The CDR3 protein is CASSPTRTANYGYTF. As DNA, the CDR3 is TGTGCCAGCAGCCCCACCCGCACGGCTAACTATGGCTACACCTTC.

This clonotype was counted once. The rearrangement joins TRBV9 to TRBJ2-2, with D unclear. The germline gives CDR1 SGDLS, CDR2 YYNGEE. There are 14 residues in the CDR3. Trimming removed 0 bases at V and 3 bases at J, with 6 bases between. In DNA, the CDR3 is TGTGCCAGCAGCGTAGATGCCTACACCGGGGAGCTGTTTTTT. Encoded protein: CASSVDAYTGELFF.

The J gene is TRBJ2-1, the V gene TRBV7-2; 8 positions agree with TRBD2. In germline, CDR1 is SGHTA, CDR2 FQGNSA. CDR3 size: 14 residues. V gave up 5 bases and J gave up 5 bases; unmatched junction bases: 5. CDR3 sequence (DNA): TGTGCCAGCAGCCCTACTAGCGGACACAATGAGCAGTTCTTC. Protein sequence: CASSPTSGHNEQFF.

This clonotype was observed a few times. The chain links TRBV27 to TRBJ2-6; tentatively, D is TRBD2 (6 bases). The CDR3 has 15 residues. Germline V CDR1 and CDR2: MNHEY, SMNVEV (reference sequence). The V end lost 6 bases, the J end lost 0 bases, and 9 bases lay between the germline ends. The CDR3 region has the DNA TGTGCCAGCAGATTTAGCGGCTCTGGGGCCAACGTCCTGACTTTC. This gives the protein CASRFSGSGANVLTF.

CDR3 loop: CAWTRRWGNTEAFF. CDR3 nucleotides: TGTGCCTGGACCCGTCGGTGGGGAAACACTGAAGCTTTCTTT. This sequence joins TRBV30 and TRBJ1-1; no reliable D call. V dropped 4 bases and J dropped 2 bases, with 14 bases sitting between them. Per germline, CDR1 GTSNPN and CDR2 SVGIG (reference sequence). The CDR3 contains 14 residues.